The rows below give T cell receptor beta chains drawn from one sample of a study of blood T cell repertoires in COVID-19. Clones were sequenced by immunoSEQ multiplex PCR, and TCRdb holds only the in-frame ones, with some missing. The sample has fewer than 350,000 clones, roughly 91% seen once. Material for sequencing was PBMCs or T cells enriched from blood (not recorded which). All receptors come from a woman in her 40s with acute COVID-19. Each CDR3 is given with its conserved first and last residue. The D gene is left open where the match is weak. Some rows mark clone size as missing; the rest say once, few, many or name a class of expanded clone.

D	V	J	size	CDR3	DNA
.	TRBV12-3/TRBV12-4	TRBJ1-3	.	CASRSSGNTIYF	TGTGCCAGCAGGTCTTCTGGAAACACCATATATTTT
TRBD2	TRBV28	TRBJ2-1	.	CASSLWSGNYNEQFF	TGTGCCAGCAGTTTATGGAGCGGGAACTACAATGAGCAGTTCTTC
TRBD2	TRBV5-6	TRBJ2-5	once	CASSFGREGETQYF	TGTGCCAGCAGCTTCGGAAGGGAGGGAGAGACCCAGTACTTC
TRBD2	TRBV5-1	TRBJ2-1	.	CASSLGLVAHEQFF	TGCGCCAGCAGCTTAGGACTAGTGGCCCATGAGCAGTTCTTC
.	TRBV3-1/TRBV3-2	TRBJ2-3	.	CASSQDGETTDTQYF	TGTGCCAGCAGCCAAGACGGGGAGACCACAGATACGCAGTATTTT
.	TRBV6-5	TRBJ1-1	.	CASSYAGSTEAFF	TGTGCCAGCAGTTATGCGGGGAGCACTGAAGCTTTCTTT
TRBD2	TRBV10-2	TRBJ2-4	.	CASRAGLAKNIQYF	TGCGCCAGCCGAGCGGGGTTAGCCAAAAACATTCAGTACTTC
TRBD1	TRBV6-5	TRBJ1-6	.	CASSYIGQGLSPLHF	TGTGCCAGCAGTTACATAGGACAGGGGCTATCACCCCTCCACTTT
TRBD2	TRBV4-1	TRBJ2-7	.	CASSQDWEGPSSYEQYF	TGCGCCAGCAGCCAAGATTGGGAGGGACCAAGCTCCTACGAGCAGTACTTC
TRBD2	TRBV3-1/TRBV3-2	TRBJ2-7	.	CASSHRLAGGRDEQYF	TGTGCCAGCAGCCATCGACTAGCGGGAGGTAGGGACGAGCAGTACTTC
TRBD2	TRBV7-7	TRBJ2-3	.	CASSLAGAGVANTDTQYF	TGTGCTAGCAGCTTAGCGGGAGCGGGAGTGGCTAACACAGATACGCAGTATTTT
.	TRBV18	TRBJ2-1	.	CASSLAGQITYNEQFF	TGTGCCAGCTCATTGGCAGGACAGATAACCTACAATGAGCAGTTCTTC
TRBD1	TRBV27	TRBJ1-6	.	CASSSWTGYNSPLHF	TGTGCCAGCAGTTCATGGACAGGGTATAATTCACCCCTCCACTTT
.	TRBV7-8	TRBJ1-4	.	CASSRTGTLGEKLFF	TGTGCCAGCAGCAGAACCGGGACATTAGGTGAAAAACTGTTTTTT
.	TRBV12-3/TRBV12-4	TRBJ1-2	.	CASSGDSYGYTF	TGTGCCAGCAGTGGAGACAGCTATGGCTACACCTTC
TRBD2	TRBV11-2	TRBJ2-1	.	CASSLAGGTYNEQFF	TGTGCCAGCAGCTTAGCGGGGGGGACCTACAATGAGCAGTTCTTC
TRBD1	TRBV4-1	TRBJ1-3	.	CASSPARTGTVSGNTIYF	TGCGCCAGCAGCCCAGCCAGGACAGGTACTGTCTCTGGAAACACCATATATTTT
.	TRBV12-3/TRBV12-4	TRBJ2-6	.	CASRISGANVLTF	TGTGCCAGCAGAATATCTGGGGCCAACGTCCTGACTTTC
TRBD1	TRBV24-1	TRBJ2-2	.	CATSDLGTGANTGELFF	TGTGCCACCAGTGATTTAGGGACAGGCGCGAACACCGGGGAGCTGTTTTTT
TRBD2	TRBV18	TRBJ2-1	.	CASSPPEAGPLEQFF	TGTGCCAGCTCACCCCCCGAAGCGGGGCCTCTGGAGCAGTTCTTC
.	TRBV27	TRBJ1-1	.	CASTTWGGGTPEAFF	TGTGCCAGCACAACCTGGGGAGGCGGAACTCCTGAAGCTTTCTTT
.	TRBV19	TRBJ1-1	.	CASSPRTAMNTEAFF	TGTGCCAGTAGCCCCCGGACAGCCATGAACACTGAAGCTTTCTTT
TRBD1	TRBV7-9	TRBJ2-5	.	CASSLGTGGVETQYF	TGTGCCAGCAGCCTCGGGACAGGGGGGGTGGAGACCCAGTACTTC
TRBD1	TRBV28	TRBJ1-4	.	CATSLQGFGEKLFF	TGTGCCACTTCCCTACAGGGGTTTGGTGAAAAACTGTTTTTT
TRBD2	TRBV4-3	TRBJ2-2	once	CASRPSGNTGELFF	TGCGCCAGCAGGCCTAGCGGAAACACCGGGGAGCTGTTTTTT
.	TRBV2	TRBJ1-4	.	CASSGQRLTEKLFF	TGTGCCAGCAGCGGACAGAGATTAACCGAAAAACTGTTTTTT
.	TRBV7-3	TRBJ1-1	.	CASSFQMAEAFF	TGTGCCAGCAGCTTTCAGATGGCTGAAGCTTTCTTT
.	TRBV10-2	TRBJ2-4	.	CASAEGRAKNIQYF	TGCGCCAGCGCTGAGGGTAGGGCCAAAAACATTCAGTACTTC
TRBD2	TRBV24-1	TRBJ2-2	.	CATSGTSGHANTGELFF	TGTGCCACCAGTGGTACTAGCGGGCACGCGAACACCGGGGAGCTGTTTTTT
.	TRBV5-1	TRBJ2-3	.	CASATAGGRDTQYF	TGCGCCAGCGCCACGGCCGGGGGGCGTGATACGCAGTATTTT
TRBD1	TRBV6-5	TRBJ1-2	.	CASSRQGARSGYTF	TGTGCCAGCAGTCGACAGGGGGCGAGGAGTGGCTACACCTTC
TRBD1	TRBV28	TRBJ1-1	.	CAGRPGQGRAEAFF	TGTGCCGGAAGACCGGGACAGGGAAGAGCTGAAGCTTTCTTT
.	TRBV3-1/TRBV3-2	TRBJ1-4	.	CASTHRGFNEKLFF	TGTGCCAGCACCCATCGCGGTTTTAATGAAAAACTGTTTTTT
.	TRBV24-1	TRBJ2-1	.	CATSKGDGGNNEQFF	TGTGCCACCAGCAAGGGGGACGGGGGGAACAATGAGCAGTTCTTC
.	TRBV7-3	TRBJ2-1	few	CASSPVVYSEQFF	TGTGCCAGCAGCCCCGTTGTATACTCGGAGCAGTTCTTC
.	TRBV4-1	TRBJ1-3	once	CASSRKGIPGNTIYF	TGCGCCAGCAGTCGCAAGGGGATTCCTGGCAACACCATATATTTT
.	TRBV30	TRBJ1-1	.	CAWSGLTNTEAFF	TGTGCCTGGTCCGGACTGACGAACACTGAAGCTTTCTTT
.	TRBV18	TRBJ1-5	once	CASSPDRNQPQHF	TGTGCCAGCTCACCGGACAGAAATCAGCCCCAGCATTTT
.	TRBV29-1	TRBJ2-6	.	CSVPGPGANVLTF	TGCAGCGTTCCAGGGCCAGGGGCCAACGTCCTGACTTTC
TRBD1	TRBV29-1	TRBJ1-2	.	CSVYDRAHGYTF	TGCAGCGTCTACGACAGGGCCCATGGCTACACCTTC
.	TRBV18	TRBJ1-2	.	CASSPGQFYGYTF	TGTGCCAGCTCCCCAGGACAGTTCTATGGCTACACCTTC
TRBD2	TRBV7-9	TRBJ2-1	.	CASTISGSGIDEQFF	TGTGCCAGCACCATAAGCGGGAGCGGGATCGATGAGCAGTTCTTC
TRBD1	TRBV28	TRBJ2-3	.	CASREPGTGTDTQYF	TGTGCCAGCAGAGAACCCGGGACAGGGACAGATACGCAGTATTTT
.	TRBV5-1	TRBJ1-2	.	CASSPRRGRPDAIYSYGYTF	TGCGCCAGCAGCCCCCGTAGGGGCAGGCCAGACGCTATTTATTCCTATGGCTACACCTTC
.	TRBV29-1	TRBJ1-2	.	CSVEERGSYGYTF	TGCAGCGTTGAAGAAAGGGGAAGCTATGGCTACACCTTC
TRBD1	TRBV3-1/TRBV3-2	TRBJ1-2	.	CASSLTTGGVDYGYTF	TGTGCCAGCAGCCTTACTACAGGGGGCGTCGACTATGGCTACACCTTC
TRBD1	TRBV18	TRBJ1-1	.	CASSPGQFRNTEAFF	TGTGCCAGCTCACCGGGACAGTTTAGGAACACTGAAGCTTTCTTT
TRBD2	TRBV7-3	TRBJ2-5	.	CASGRDRGETQYF	TGTGCCAGCGGGAGGGATCGGGGAGAGACCCAGTACTTC
TRBD1	TRBV3-1/TRBV3-2	TRBJ1-1	.	CAVQDTGGPSEAFF	TGTGCCGTCCAAGATACAGGGGGCCCTAGTGAAGCTTTCTTT